The T cell receptor beta chain described here comes from a study of Ad26.COV2.S vaccination and SARS-CoV-2 variants. Described treatment: around 19 received Ad26.COV2.S at low or high dose, single or two shots; about 5 received placebo; per-sample allocation not given. Sampling occurred on day 63 after the first vaccine or placebo injection. Sequencing used immunoSEQ multiplex PCR; TCRdb keeps in-frame clones, though not all of them. Of over 400,000 clones in the sample, roughly 90% were seen once. Trimming removed 0 bases from V and 1 base from J, with 8 bases in between. Germline assignment: CDR1 KGHSH and CDR2 LQKENI. This CDR3 contains 15 residues.

The TCR sequence derives from a person aged 18 to 65 who received the Ad26.COV2.S COVID-19 vaccine or a placebo. This rearrangement joins TRBV18 to TRBJ2-3; D gene unclear. Specimen: peripheral blood, collected in a trial of Ad26.COV2.S vaccine versus placebo. This CDR3 is CASSPPGKGTDTQYF. Written as DNA, the CDR3 is TGTGCCAGCTCACCACCGGGGAAGGGCACAGATACGCAGTATTTT. Full variable domain (outside the CDR3, taken from reference TRBV18 and TRBJ2-3): NAGVMQNPRHLVRRRGQEARLRCSPMKGHSHVYWYRQLPEEGLKFMVYLQKENIIDESGMPKERFSAEFPKEGPSILRIQQVVRGDSAAYFCASSPPGKGTDTQYFGPGTRLTVL.